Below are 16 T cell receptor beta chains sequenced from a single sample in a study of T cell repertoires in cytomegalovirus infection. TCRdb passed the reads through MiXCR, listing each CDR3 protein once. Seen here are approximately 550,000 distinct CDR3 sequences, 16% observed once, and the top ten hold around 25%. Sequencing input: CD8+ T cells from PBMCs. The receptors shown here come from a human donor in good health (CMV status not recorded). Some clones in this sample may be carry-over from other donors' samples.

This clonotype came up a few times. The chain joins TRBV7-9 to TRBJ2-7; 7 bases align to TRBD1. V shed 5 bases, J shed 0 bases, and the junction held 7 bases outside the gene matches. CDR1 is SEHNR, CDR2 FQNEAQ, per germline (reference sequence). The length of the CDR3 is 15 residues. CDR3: CASSGRQGASYEQYF. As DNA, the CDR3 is TGTGCCAGCAGCGGACGACAGGGTGCCTCCTACGAGCAGTACTTC.

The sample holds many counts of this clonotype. CDR3 bases: TGTGCCAGCAGTCTGCTCGGGCCCCCCCCAGATACGCAGTATTTT. This translates into CASSLLGPPPDTQYF. The chain links TRBV28 to TRBJ2-3; D is uncertain. The CDR3 length is 15 residues. Trimming took 5 bases from V and 4 from J, leaving 16 bases between them. Looked up from germline, CDR1 is MDHEN and CDR2 is SYDVKM.

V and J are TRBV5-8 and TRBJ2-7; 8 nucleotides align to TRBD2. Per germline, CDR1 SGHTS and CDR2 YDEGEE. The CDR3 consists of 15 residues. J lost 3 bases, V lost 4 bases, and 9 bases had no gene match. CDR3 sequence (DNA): TGTGCCAGCAGCGGACCATCTAGCGGGCACTACGAGCAGTACTTC. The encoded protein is CASSGPSSGHYEQYF.

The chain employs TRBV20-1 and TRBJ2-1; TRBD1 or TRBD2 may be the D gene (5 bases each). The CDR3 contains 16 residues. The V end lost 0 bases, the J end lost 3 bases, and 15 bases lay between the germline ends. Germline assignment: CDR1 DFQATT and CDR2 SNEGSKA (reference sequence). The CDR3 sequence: CSARDPNRDHYNEQFF. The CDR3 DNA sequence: TGCAGTGCTAGAGATCCCAACCGGGACCACTACAATGAGCAGTTCTTC.

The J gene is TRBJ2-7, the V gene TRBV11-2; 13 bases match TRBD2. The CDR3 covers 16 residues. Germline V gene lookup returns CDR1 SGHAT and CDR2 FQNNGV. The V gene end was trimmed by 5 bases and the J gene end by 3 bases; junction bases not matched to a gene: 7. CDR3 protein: CASSPGTSGVYYEQYF. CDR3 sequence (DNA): TGTGCCAGCAGCCCAGGGACTAGCGGGGTGTACTACGAGCAGTACTTC. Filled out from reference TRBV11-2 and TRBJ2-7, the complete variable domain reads EAGVAQSPRYKIIEKRQSVAFWCNPISGHATLYWYQQILGQGPKLLIQFQNNGVVDDSQLPKDRFSAERLKGVDSTLKIQPAKLEDSAVYLCASSPGTSGVYYEQYFGPGTRLTVT.

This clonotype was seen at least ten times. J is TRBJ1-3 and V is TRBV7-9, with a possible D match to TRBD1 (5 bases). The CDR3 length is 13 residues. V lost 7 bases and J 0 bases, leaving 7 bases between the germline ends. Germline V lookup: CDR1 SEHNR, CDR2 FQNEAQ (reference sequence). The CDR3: CASIQGSGNTIYF. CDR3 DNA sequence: TGTGCCAGCATCCAGGGCTCTGGAAACACCATATATTTT.

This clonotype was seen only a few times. CDR3 loop: CASSGLSGGGSYEQYF. The CDR3 nucleotides are TGTGCCAGCAGCGGCCTGTCGGGAGGCGGCTCCTACGAGCAGTACTTC. J is TRBJ2-7 and V is TRBV27, with 7 nucleotides matching TRBD2. The germline V gene encodes CDR1 MNHEY and CDR2 SMNVEV (reference sequence). The junction had 11 bases not matched to a gene; V was cut back by 6 bases and J by 0 bases. The CDR3 is 16 amino acids.

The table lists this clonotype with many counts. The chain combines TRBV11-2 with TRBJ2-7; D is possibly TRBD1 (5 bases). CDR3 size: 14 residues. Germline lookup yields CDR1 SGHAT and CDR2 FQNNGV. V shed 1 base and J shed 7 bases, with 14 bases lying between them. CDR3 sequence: CASSLVQGLQEQYF. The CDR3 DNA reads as TGTGCCAGCAGCTTAGTCCAGGGTCTCCAGGAGCAGTACTTC.

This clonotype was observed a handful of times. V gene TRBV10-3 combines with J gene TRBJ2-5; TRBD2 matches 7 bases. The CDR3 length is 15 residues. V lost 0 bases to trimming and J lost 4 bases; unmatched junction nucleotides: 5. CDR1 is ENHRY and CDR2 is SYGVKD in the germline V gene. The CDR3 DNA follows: TGTGCCATCAGTGAGTCGGGAGGGACGTTAGAGACCCAGTACTTC. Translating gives CAISESGGTLETQYF.

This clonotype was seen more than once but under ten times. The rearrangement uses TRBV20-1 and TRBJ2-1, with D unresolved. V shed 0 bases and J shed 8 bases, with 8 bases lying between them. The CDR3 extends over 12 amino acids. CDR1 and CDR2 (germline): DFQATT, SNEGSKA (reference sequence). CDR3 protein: CSARDSAYEQFF. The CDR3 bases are TGCAGTGCTAGAGATTCCGCTTATGAGCAGTTCTTC.

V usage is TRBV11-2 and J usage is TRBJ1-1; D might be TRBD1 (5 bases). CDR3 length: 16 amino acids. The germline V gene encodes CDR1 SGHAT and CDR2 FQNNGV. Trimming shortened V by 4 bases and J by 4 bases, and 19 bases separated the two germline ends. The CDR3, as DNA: TGTGCCAGCAGCTGGGGGACGGCCGCAGCTCCCACTGAAGCTTTCTTT. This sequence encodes CASSWGTAAAPTEAFF. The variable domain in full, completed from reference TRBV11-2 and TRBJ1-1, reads EAGVAQSPRYKIIEKRQSVAFWCNPISGHATLYWYQQILGQGPKLLIQFQNNGVVDDSQLPKDRFSAERLKGVDSTLKIQPAKLEDSAVYLCASSWGTAAAPTEAFFGQGTRLTVV.

The CDR3 protein is CSAGGVNTEAFF. For the CDR3, the DNA is TGCAGCGCGGGAGGGGTGAACACTGAAGCTTTCTTT. The chain uses TRBV29-1 and TRBJ1-1; TRBD1 is a possible D gene (5 bases). Trimming left V 7 bases short and J 0 bases short, with 9 bases between. The CDR3 has 12 amino acids. The germline CDR1 and CDR2 sequences are SQVTM and ANQGSEA.

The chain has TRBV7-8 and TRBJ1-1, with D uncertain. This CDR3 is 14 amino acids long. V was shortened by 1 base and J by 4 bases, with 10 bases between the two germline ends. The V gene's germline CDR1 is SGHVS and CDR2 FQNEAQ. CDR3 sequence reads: CASSLVSPPTEAFF. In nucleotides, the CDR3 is TGTGCCAGCAGCTTAGTTTCCCCTCCCACTGAAGCTTTCTTT.

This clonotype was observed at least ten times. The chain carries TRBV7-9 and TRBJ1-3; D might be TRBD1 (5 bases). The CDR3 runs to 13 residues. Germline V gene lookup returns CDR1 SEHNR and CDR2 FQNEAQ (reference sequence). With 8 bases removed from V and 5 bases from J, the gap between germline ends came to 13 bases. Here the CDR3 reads CASSPQGRNTIYF. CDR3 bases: TGTGCCAGCTCCCCCCAGGGCCGAAACACCATATATTTT.

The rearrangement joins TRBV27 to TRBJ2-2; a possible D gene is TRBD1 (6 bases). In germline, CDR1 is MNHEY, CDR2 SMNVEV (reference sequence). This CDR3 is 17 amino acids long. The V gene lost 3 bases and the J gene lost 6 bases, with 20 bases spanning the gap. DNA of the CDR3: TGTGCCAGCAGTTTGGCGGATCCCACAGGGTTTCCCGGGGAGCTGTTTTTT. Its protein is CASSLADPTGFPGELFF.

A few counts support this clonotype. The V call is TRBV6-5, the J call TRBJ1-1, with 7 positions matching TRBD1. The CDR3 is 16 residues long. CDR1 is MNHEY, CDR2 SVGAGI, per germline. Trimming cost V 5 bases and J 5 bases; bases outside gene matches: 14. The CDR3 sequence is CASSPTHRGSMTEAFF. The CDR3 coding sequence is TGTGCCAGCAGTCCCACTCACAGGGGAAGTATGACTGAAGCTTTCTTT.